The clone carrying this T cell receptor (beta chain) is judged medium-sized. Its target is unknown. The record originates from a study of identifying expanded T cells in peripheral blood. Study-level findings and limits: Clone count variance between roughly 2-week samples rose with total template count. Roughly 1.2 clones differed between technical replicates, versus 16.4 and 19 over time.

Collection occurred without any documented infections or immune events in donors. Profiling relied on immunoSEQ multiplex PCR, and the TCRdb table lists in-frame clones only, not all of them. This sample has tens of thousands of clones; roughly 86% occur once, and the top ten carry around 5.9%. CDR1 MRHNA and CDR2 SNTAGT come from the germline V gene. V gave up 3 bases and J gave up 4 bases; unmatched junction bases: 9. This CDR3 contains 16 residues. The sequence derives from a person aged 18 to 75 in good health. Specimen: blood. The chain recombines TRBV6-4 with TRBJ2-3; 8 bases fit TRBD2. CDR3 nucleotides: TGTGCCAGCAGTGAAGAAAGCGGGGGAGGAGCAGATACGCAGTATTTT. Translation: CASSEESGGGADTQYF.